The 28 T cell receptor beta chains given below trace back to one sample, sequenced in a study of T cell responses to AZD1222 COVID-19 vaccine. Clones were sequenced by immunoSEQ multiplex PCR, and TCRdb holds only the in-frame ones, with some missing. The sample yields some 110,000 clones, 70% to 90% seen once. The input for sequencing was peripheral blood, taken on day 0 of AZD1222 vaccination. All receptors derive from an adult in good health.

Of note for this clone: Within the sample, other DNA sequences also encode this same CDR3. CDR3 sequence reads: CASSPSTGSSNQPQHF. The CDR3 nucleotides are TGTGCCAGCAGTCCCTCGACAGGGAGTAGCAATCAGCCCCAGCATTTT. This chain uses TRBV27 with TRBJ1-5; TRBD1 agrees at 7 bases. This CDR3 is 16 amino acids long. The trim removed 5 bases at V and 0 bases at J, leaving 7 bases unmatched. Per the germline V gene, CDR1 is MNHEY and CDR2 is SMNVEV (reference sequence).

On this clone: Additional DNA sequences in this sample encode the identical CDR3. The chain couples TRBV5-1 to TRBJ2-3; the D is unclear. The CDR3 extends over 13 amino acids. V shed 4 bases and J shed 3 bases, with 9 bases lying between them. Germline-derived CDR1 and CDR2 are SGHRS and YFSETQ. The CDR3 sequence: CASSLSGTDTQYF. The CDR3 bases are TGCGCCAGCAGCCTGTCAGGAACAGATACGCAGTATTTT.

J is TRBJ1-5 and V is TRBV5-5, with 7 bases matching TRBD1. Germline V gives CDR1 SGHKS, CDR2 YYEKEE (reference sequence). The CDR3 is 16 amino acids. After removal of 1 base from V and 0 bases from J, the junction contained 4 bases not matched to a gene. CDR3 sequence: CASSLLGQNSNQPQHF. As DNA, the CDR3 is TGTGCCAGCAGCTTGCTGGGACAGAATAGCAATCAGCCCCAGCATTTT.

This chain connects TRBV6-1 to TRBJ2-1; D remains unclear. Looked up from germline, CDR1 is MNHNS and CDR2 is SASEGT. This CDR3 has 12 residues. V shed 2 bases and J shed 6 bases, with 5 bases lying between them. The CDR3 region has the DNA TGTGCCAGCAGTGAACCGGGCAATGAGCAGTTCTTC. It specifies CASSEPGNEQFF.

This chain uses TRBV15 with TRBJ1-1; D call uncertain. The V and J ends lost 0 bases and 5 bases respectively, with 7 bases between them. The germline gives CDR1 LNHNV, CDR2 YYDKDF (reference sequence). The CDR3 contains 13 residues. The DNA of the CDR3 is TGTGCCACCAGCAGAGATTTTGGGACTGAAGCTTTCTTT. Amino acids: CATSRDFGTEAFF.

The rearrangement uses TRBV7-2 and TRBJ2-1; D not resolved. Trimming pared 5 bases from V and 8 bases from J, leaving 13 bases between. This CDR3 is built from 13 residues. Germline CDR1 and CDR2: SGHTA and FQGNSA. For the CDR3, the DNA is TGTGCCAGCAGCACCCGGGCCTCGGATGAGCAGTTCTTC. This translates into CASSTRASDEQFF.

The chain combines TRBV30 with TRBJ2-1, with 9 bases matching TRBD1. The germline CDR1 and CDR2 sequences are GTSNPN and SVGIG (reference sequence). The trim removed 0 bases at V and 4 bases at J, leaving 4 bases unmatched. The CDR3 runs to 15 residues. CDR3 residues: CAWSVGTGIYNEQFF. DNA for the CDR3: TGTGCCTGGAGTGTAGGGACAGGGATTTACAATGAGCAGTTCTTC.

The chain has TRBV7-2 and TRBJ2-7; TRBD2 might be the D (5 bases). Between the trimmed V and J ends, which lost 7 bases and 3 bases, there was a span of 16 bases. There are 14 residues in the CDR3. Looked up from germline, CDR1 is SGHTA and CDR2 is FQGNSA. CDR3 sequence (DNA): TGTGCCAGCACCCCCTCCCGGGGAGTCTACGAGCAGTACTTC. This translates into CASTPSRGVYEQYF.

The chain uses TRBV19 and TRBJ1-1; D is ambiguous. The CDR3 sequence is 11 residues long. The V end was cut by 9 bases, the J end by 3 bases, with 8 bases between. CDR1 LNHDA and CDR2 SQIVND come from the germline V gene (reference sequence). The CDR3 protein is CARTEDTEAFF. The CDR3 region has the DNA TGTGCCAGAACAGAGGACACTGAAGCTTTCTTT.

The chain combines TRBV7-2 with TRBJ1-2; the match to TRBD1 covers 7 bases. This CDR3 region has 15 residues. The germline CDR1 and CDR2 sequences are SGHTA and FQGNSA. With V trimmed by 4 bases and J by 0 bases, 5 bases remained unmatched. The CDR3, as DNA: TGTGCCAGCAGCTCCGGACAGGCAGCTAACTATGGCTACACCTTC. As protein: CASSSGQAANYGYTF.

The gene calls are TRBV5-5 and TRBJ2-7; 9 bases match TRBD1. The trim removed 2 bases at V and 3 bases at J, leaving 12 bases unmatched. CDR3 length equals 17 residues. Germline V gene sequence: CDR1 SGHKS, CDR2 YYEKEE (reference sequence). CDR3 region: CASSLGTGKRTSYEQYF. CDR3 nucleotides: TGTGCCAGCAGCTTAGGGACAGGGAAAAGAACTAGCTACGAGCAGTACTTC.

The chain is built from TRBV28 and TRBJ1-3; TRBD1 is a possible D gene (6 bases). V lost 2 bases and J 0 bases, leaving 11 bases between the germline ends. Per the germline V gene, CDR1 is MDHEN and CDR2 is SYDVKM. There are 16 residues in the CDR3. The CDR3 protein is CASSLGGRLSGNTIYF. CDR3 DNA sequence: TGTGCCAGCAGTTTAGGGGGGCGCCTCTCTGGAAACACCATATATTTT.

The chain links TRBV28 to TRBJ1-6, with D perhaps TRBD1 (5 bases). Germline CDR1 is MDHEN and CDR2 is SYDVKM. The CDR3 covers 14 residues. Trimming took 7 bases from V and 7 from J, leaving 14 bases between them. CDR3 DNA sequence: TGTGCCAGCACTGGGCCAGGGAGGAATTCACCCCTCCACTTT. Translation: CASTGPGRNSPLHF.

This chain uses TRBV5-8 with TRBJ1-1; 8 positions match TRBD1. The germline V gene encodes CDR1 SGHTS and CDR2 YDEGEE. This CDR3 comprises 15 residues. The V gene end was trimmed by 7 bases and the J gene end by 5 bases; junction bases not matched to a gene: 13. CDR3 region: CASQRTGTERTEAFF. CDR3 in DNA: TGTGCCAGCCAGCGGACAGGGACAGAAAGGACTGAAGCTTTCTTT.

V and J are TRBV29-1 and TRBJ2-1, with 8 bases that match TRBD1. The CDR3 has 14 residues. CDR1 SQVTM and CDR2 ANQGSEA come from the germline V gene. Trimming removed 5 bases from V and 8 bases from J; junction bases left unmatched: 11. CDR3 protein: CSVQGRGLGDEQFF. The CDR3 coding sequence is TGCAGCGTTCAGGGCAGGGGGCTTGGTGATGAGCAGTTCTTC.

CDR3 residues: CAWSASGDYGYTF. CDR3 nucleotides: TGTGCCTGGTCGGCTAGTGGGGACTATGGCTACACCTTC. The chain joins TRBV30 to TRBJ1-2; D is uncertain. Germline values: CDR1 GTSNPN, CDR2 SVGIG (reference sequence). The CDR3 spans 13 residues. V lost 5 bases, J lost 3 bases, and 13 bases lay in between.

V gene TRBV6-2 or TRBV6-3 combines with J gene TRBJ1-1; tentatively, D is TRBD1 (5 bases). Germline assignment: CDR1 MNHEY and CDR2 SVGEGT. CDR3 length: 15 residues. Trimming pared 5 bases from V and 0 bases from J, leaving 13 bases between. The CDR3 loop reads CASSEIDSMNTEAFF. The CDR3 coding sequence is TGTGCCAGCAGTGAGATAGACAGTATGAACACTGAAGCTTTCTTT.

J is TRBJ2-1 and V is TRBV5-1; TRBD1 aligns across 7 bases. This CDR3 is 18 amino acids long. Germline V gene sequence: CDR1 SGHRS, CDR2 YFSETQ. Trimming at V came to 3 bases and at J to 1 base, leaving 13 bases not matched to a gene. CDR3: CASSSTGTDSSSYNEQFF. Here the CDR3 DNA reads TGCGCCAGCAGCTCAACCGGGACAGATTCTTCATCCTACAATGAGCAGTTCTTC.

A note on this clone: This CDR3 fails to terminate in the conserved phenylalanine or tryptophan, so it likely reflects a read error. Because the CDR3's place on the DNA is in doubt, the DNA is left out and the CDR3 is given as listed by TCRdb. V gene TRBV19 combines with J gene TRBJ2-3; the DNA was not compared with TRBD2, the D call given in the table. A total of 11 residues make up the CDR3, ends included. Germline CDR1 LNHDA, CDR2 SQIVND (reference sequence). CDR3 sequence reads: CASSIDPRTRL.

The chain has TRBV10-3 and TRBJ1-1, with a weak D call TRBD1 (6 bases). The CDR3 covers 13 residues. V was pared by 6 bases and J by 1 base, with 9 bases between. Germline V lookup: CDR1 ENHRY, CDR2 SYGVKD. The CDR3 here is CAIRNRENTEAFF. In nucleotides, the CDR3 is TGTGCCATCAGGAACAGGGAGAACACTGAAGCTTTCTTT.

This sequence joins TRBV19 and TRBJ1-1; no definite D call. This CDR3 contains 13 residues. Germline CDR1 and CDR2: LNHDA and SQIVND (reference sequence). The V end lost 2 bases, the J end lost 2 bases, and 6 bases lay between the germline ends. CDR3 sequence reads: CASSISPNTEAFF. CDR3 DNA sequence: TGTGCCAGTAGTATAAGTCCAAACACTGAAGCTTTCTTT.

The rearrangement links TRBV20-1 to TRBJ1-4, with 7 bases that match TRBD1. Germline V gives CDR1 DFQATT, CDR2 SNEGSKA (reference sequence). This CDR3 contains 13 residues. The V and J ends lost 3 bases and 9 bases, in that order; junction bases with no gene match: 7. For the CDR3, the DNA is TGCAGTGCTAGTCGGGACAGTTGGAAAAAACTGTTTTTT. Its translation is CSASRDSWKKLFF.

The chain uses TRBV28 and TRBJ1-2, with unresolved D. The germline V and J ends were trimmed by 3 bases and 7 bases, with 9 bases remaining between them. CDR3 size: 12 residues. Germline CDR1 and CDR2: MDHEN and SYDVKM. The CDR3 nucleotides read TGTGCCAGCAGTTTGGATGGGTTTGGCTACACCTTC. Encoded protein: CASSLDGFGYTF.

The rearrangement uses TRBV19 and TRBJ2-2, with a weak D call TRBD1 (5 bases). The germline V and J ends were trimmed by 4 bases and 6 bases, with 9 bases remaining between them. The CDR3 contains 13 residues. CDR1 and CDR2 (germline): LNHDA, SQIVND (reference sequence). The CDR3 region is CASSTGLPGELFF. Written as DNA, the CDR3 is TGTGCCAGTAGTACAGGGTTACCCGGGGAGCTGTTTTTT.

The chain is built from TRBV9 and TRBJ2-1, with no clear D. This CDR3 comprises 15 residues. The germline CDR1 and CDR2 sequences are SGDLS and YYNGEE. The ends were cut back, 0 bases at V and 2 bases at J, with 9 bases in the middle. The CDR3 here is CASSVEGRTYNEQFF. The CDR3 bases are TGTGCCAGCAGCGTAGAGGGCAGAACCTACAATGAGCAGTTCTTC.

The genes are TRBV6-1 and TRBJ1-2; D perhaps matches TRBD1 (5 bases). Germline assignment: CDR1 MNHNS and CDR2 SASEGT. V lost 1 base to trimming and J lost 2 bases, with 14 bases between them. The CDR3 extends over 16 amino acids. CDR3 protein: CASSEGAGWTNYGYTF. The CDR3 nucleotides read TGTGCCAGCAGTGAAGGGGCAGGGTGGACCAACTATGGCTACACCTTC.

The V gene is TRBV7-3, the J gene TRBJ2-1, with 8 bases aligning to TRBD2. The V gene's germline CDR1 is SGHTA and CDR2 FQGTGA. The CDR3 extends over 15 amino acids. V lost 2 bases and J lost 8; bases outside the gene matches: 8. The CDR3 region is CASSLLAGGRDEQFF. The CDR3 nucleotides read TGTGCCAGCAGCTTATTGGCGGGGGGCCGGGATGAGCAGTTCTTC.

This clone was found once. This chain links TRBV28 with TRBJ2-5; 10 bases fit TRBD2. Germline loops: CDR1 MDHEN, CDR2 SYDVKM. Unmatched junction bases numbered 14, after V lost 1 base and J lost 9 bases. This CDR3 is built from 17 residues. CDR3 protein: CASSLLRLAGATKAQYF. As DNA, the CDR3 is TGTGCCAGCAGTTTATTACGTCTAGCGGGAGCAACAAAGGCCCAGTACTTC.